This entry describes one TCR beta chain. This record comes from a study of blood T cells in healthy people across ages. The CDR3 loop spans 14 amino acids. V dropped 0 bases and J dropped 4 bases, with 10 bases sitting between them. Germline loops: CDR1 SGHRS, CDR2 YFSETQ. Alongside a J-beta primer mix, a sample-barcoded 5' primer served in a second PCR lasting 7 to 11 cycles. TCRdb re-called the 5' RACE reads with MiXCR, one entry per CDR3 protein. The sample holds 550,000 to 700,000 distinct CDR3 sequences, 25% to 30% seen once. Sequencing was performed on blood. This TCR derives from a woman in her sixties or seventies in good health. This chain connects TRBV5-1 to TRBJ2-5; D ambiguous. The DNA of the CDR3 is TGCGCCAGCAGCTTGGGCCGGGCAGGAGAGACCCAGTACTTC. This gives the protein CASSLGRAGETQYF.